This TCR beta chain was identified in a study of tumor-infiltrating lymphocytes in primary liver carcinoma. Overall study context: All patients had surgically resected primary liver carcinoma. Sample counts of productive TCRbeta reads spanned roughly 3.65 to 7.13 million; these counts were similar across tissue types.

This clonotype was found a few times. With around 490 ng total RNA as template and a constant-region primer, TCR beta cDNA was made. Library construction for TCR beta comprised three nested multiplex PCR rounds performed with slightly modified ARM-PCR. TCRdb reprocessed the multiplex PCR reads with MiXCR, giving one entry per CDR3 protein. The data hold 150,000 to 200,000 distinct CDR3 sequences, with 60% observed a single time. Out of unsorted whole blood came the blood RNA, and germline DNA was extracted as well. This TCR derives from a man in his forties or fifties with primary liver carcinoma and hepatitis B virus infection. The specimen sequenced was peripheral blood.

CDR3 amino acids: CASSQDGGQGWETQYF. In DNA form, the CDR3 reads TGTGCCAGCAGCCAAGATGGGGGACAGGGATGGGAGACCCAGTACTTC. The chain employs TRBV4-2 and TRBJ2-5, with 9 bases that match TRBD1. The CDR3 loop spans 16 amino acids. V lost 0 bases and J lost 5; bases outside the gene matches: 7. Germline V gene data show CDR1 as LGHNA and CDR2 as YNFKEQ.